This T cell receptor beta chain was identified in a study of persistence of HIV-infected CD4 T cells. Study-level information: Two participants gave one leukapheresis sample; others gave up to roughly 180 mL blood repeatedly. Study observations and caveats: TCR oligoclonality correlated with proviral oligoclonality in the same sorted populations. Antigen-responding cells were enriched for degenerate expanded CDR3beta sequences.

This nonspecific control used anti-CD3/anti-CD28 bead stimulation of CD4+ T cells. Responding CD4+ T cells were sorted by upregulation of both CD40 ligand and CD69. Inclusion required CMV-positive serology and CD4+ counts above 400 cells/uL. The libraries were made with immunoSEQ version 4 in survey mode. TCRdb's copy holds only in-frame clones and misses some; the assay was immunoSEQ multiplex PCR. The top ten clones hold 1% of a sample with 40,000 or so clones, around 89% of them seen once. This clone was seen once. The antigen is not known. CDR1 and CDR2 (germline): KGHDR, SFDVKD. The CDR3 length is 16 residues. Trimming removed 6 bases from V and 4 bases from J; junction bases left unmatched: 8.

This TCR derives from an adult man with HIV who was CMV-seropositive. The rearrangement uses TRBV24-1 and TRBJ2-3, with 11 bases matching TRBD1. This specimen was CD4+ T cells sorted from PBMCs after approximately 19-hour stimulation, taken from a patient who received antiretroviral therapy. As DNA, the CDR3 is TGTGCCACCAGTCCACGGGACAGGGGGTATCCAGATACGCAGTATTTT. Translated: CATSPRDRGYPDTQYF.